This TCR beta chain was sequenced in a study of OX40 agonist ivuxolimab in advanced cancers. Study outcomes and limitations: Low normalized T-cell clonal expansion also characterized some of the nonresponders.

The data were produced by immunoSEQ multiplex PCR, yet TCRdb's version contains in-frame clones alone and is incomplete. The sample shows 65,000 to 70,000 clones, nearly 85% of them seen only once. Germline loops: CDR1 DFQATT, CDR2 SNEGSKA (reference sequence). V shed 0 bases and J shed 9 bases, with 6 bases lying between them. The CDR3 runs 10 residues. In the case of this clone: Its antigen is not identified.

The genes are TRBV20-1 and TRBJ2-7, with D hard to call. The sequence came from an adult with an advanced solid tumor such as melanoma, head and neck, liver or kidney cancer. Sample: CD4+ or CD8+ T cells sorted from blood, taken in a trial of the OX40 agonist ivuxolimab. CDR3 sequence: CSARDFWQYF. The CDR3 DNA follows: TGCAGTGCTAGAGATTTTTGGCAGTACTTC.